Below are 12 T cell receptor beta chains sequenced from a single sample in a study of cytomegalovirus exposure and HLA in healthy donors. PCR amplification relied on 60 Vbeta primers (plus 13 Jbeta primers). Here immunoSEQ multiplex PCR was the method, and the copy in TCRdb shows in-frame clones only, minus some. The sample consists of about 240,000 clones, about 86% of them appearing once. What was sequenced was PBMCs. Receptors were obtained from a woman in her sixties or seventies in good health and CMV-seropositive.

The CDR3 sequence is CASLRAGGGNQPQHF. CDR3 DNA: TGTGCCAGTTTACGGGCAGGGGGAGGCAATCAGCCCCAGCATTTT. This chain joins TRBV19 and TRBJ1-5; the match to TRBD1 covers 7 bases. This CDR3 has 15 amino acids. With V trimmed by 8 bases and J by 2 bases, 9 bases remained unmatched. Germline V gene lookup returns CDR1 LNHDA and CDR2 SQIVND (reference sequence).

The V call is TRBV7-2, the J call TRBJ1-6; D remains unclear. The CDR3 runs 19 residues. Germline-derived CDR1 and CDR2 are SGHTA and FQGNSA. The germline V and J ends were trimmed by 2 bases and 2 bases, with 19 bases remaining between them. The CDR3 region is CASSLLLGTGGTYNSPLHF. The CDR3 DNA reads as TGTGCCAGCAGCTTACTGTTGGGTACGGGAGGCACCTATAATTCACCCCTCCACTTT. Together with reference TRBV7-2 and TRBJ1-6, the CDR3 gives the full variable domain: GAGVSQSPSNKVTEKGKDVELRCDPISGHTALYWYRQSLGQGLEFLIYFQGNSAPDKSGLPSDRFSAERTGGSVSTLTIQRTQQEDSAVYLCASSLLLGTGGTYNSPLHFGNGTRLTVT.

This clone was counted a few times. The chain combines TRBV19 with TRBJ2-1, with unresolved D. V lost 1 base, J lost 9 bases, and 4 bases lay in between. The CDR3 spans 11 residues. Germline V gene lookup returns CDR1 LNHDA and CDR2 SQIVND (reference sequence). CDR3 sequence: CASSIAGEQFF. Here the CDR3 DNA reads TGTGCCAGTAGTATAGCGGGTGAGCAGTTCTTC.

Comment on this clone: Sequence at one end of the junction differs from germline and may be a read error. The CDR3 sequence is CSSSLPRRERVDIQYF. The CDR3 DNA reads TGTTCCAGCAGCTTGCCGAGGCGGGAGAGAGTGGACATTCAGTACTTC. The V and J genes are TRBV7-9 and TRBJ2-4; 7 bases map to TRBD2. The CDR3 consists of 16 residues. Germline-derived CDR1 and CDR2 are SEHNR and FQNEAQ (reference sequence).

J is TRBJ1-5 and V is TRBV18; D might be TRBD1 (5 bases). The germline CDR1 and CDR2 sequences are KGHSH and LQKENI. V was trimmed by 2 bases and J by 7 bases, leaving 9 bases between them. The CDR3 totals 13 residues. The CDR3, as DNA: TGTGCCAGCTCACCAGCGGGGGAACAGCCCCAGCATTTT. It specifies CASSPAGEQPQHF.

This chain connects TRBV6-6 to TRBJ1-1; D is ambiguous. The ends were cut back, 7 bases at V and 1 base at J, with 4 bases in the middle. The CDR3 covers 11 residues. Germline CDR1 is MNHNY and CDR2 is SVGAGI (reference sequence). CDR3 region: CASTKNTEAFF. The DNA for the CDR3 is TGTGCCAGCACCAAGAACACTGAAGCTTTCTTT.

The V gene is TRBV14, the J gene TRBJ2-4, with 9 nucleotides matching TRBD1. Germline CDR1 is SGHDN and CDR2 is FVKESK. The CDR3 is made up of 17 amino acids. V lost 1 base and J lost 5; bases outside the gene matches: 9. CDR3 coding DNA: TGTGCCAGCAGCCAAGCTCCGGGACAGGGTACCCAAAACATTCAGTACTTC. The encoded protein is CASSQAPGQGTQNIQYF.

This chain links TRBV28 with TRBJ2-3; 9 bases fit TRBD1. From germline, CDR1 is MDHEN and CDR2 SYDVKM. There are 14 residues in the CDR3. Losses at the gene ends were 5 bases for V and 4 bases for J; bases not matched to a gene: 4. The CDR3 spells CASSRDRAADTQYF. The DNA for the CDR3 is TGTGCCAGCAGTCGGGACAGGGCGGCAGATACGCAGTATTTT.

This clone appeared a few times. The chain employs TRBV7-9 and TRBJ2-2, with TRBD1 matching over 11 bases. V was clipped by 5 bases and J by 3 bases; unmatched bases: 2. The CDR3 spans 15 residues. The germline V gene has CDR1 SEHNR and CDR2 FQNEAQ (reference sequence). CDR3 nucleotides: TGTGCCAGCAGCATGGGACAGGGGGACACCGGGGAGCTGTTTTTT. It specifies CASSMGQGDTGELFF.

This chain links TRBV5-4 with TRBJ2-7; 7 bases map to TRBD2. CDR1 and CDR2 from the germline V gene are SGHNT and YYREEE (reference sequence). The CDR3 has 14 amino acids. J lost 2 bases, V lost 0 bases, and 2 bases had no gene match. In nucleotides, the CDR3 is TGTGCCAGCAGCTTGGGCGGGAGTACCTACGAGCAGTACTTC. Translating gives CASSLGGSTYEQYF.

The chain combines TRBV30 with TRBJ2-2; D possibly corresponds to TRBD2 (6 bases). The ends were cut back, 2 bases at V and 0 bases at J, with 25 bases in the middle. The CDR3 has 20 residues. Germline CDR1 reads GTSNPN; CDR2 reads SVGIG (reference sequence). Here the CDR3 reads CAWSNLFRGLEFANTGELFF. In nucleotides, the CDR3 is TGTGCCTGGAGTAACCTCTTCCGGGGACTGGAATTCGCGAACACCGGGGAGCTGTTTTTT.

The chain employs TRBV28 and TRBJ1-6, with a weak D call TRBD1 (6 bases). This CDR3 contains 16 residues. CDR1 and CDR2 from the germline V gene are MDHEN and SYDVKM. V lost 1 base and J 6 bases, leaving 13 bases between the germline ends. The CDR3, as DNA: TGTGCCAGCAGTTTATATTCTGGGGGCGGTAATTCACCCCTCCACTTT. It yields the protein CASSLYSGGGNSPLHF.